This TCR beta chain was identified in a study of identifying expanded T cells in peripheral blood. Study observations and caveats: Two-week clone count variance significantly increased as total template count grew.

This clone was found once. Its antigen is still unknown. Profiled with immunoSEQ multiplex PCR; TCRdb holds only in-frame clones, not every one. The repertoire consists of some 100,000 clones, with approximately 89% occurring once and the leading ten covering more than 5.5%. The CDR3 totals 16 residues. Between the trimmed V and J ends, which lost 4 bases and 1 base, there was a span of 14 bases. Germline CDR1 LNHDA, CDR2 SQIVND (reference sequence). The chain is built from TRBV19 and TRBJ1-5; a possible D gene is TRBD1 (6 bases). The sequenced sample was blood. The clonotype was recovered from a person between 18 and 75 years old in good health. The CDR3 bases are TGTGCCAGTAGTACCCCGGGGGGGGGCAGCAATCAGCCCCAGCATTTT. Translation: CASSTPGGGSNQPQHF.